What follows describes a single T cell receptor (beta chain). Its cognate antigen has yet to be identified. No base quality information exists; no much larger clone differs at one position. V and J are trimmed by 2 bases and 5 bases, and the gene matches miss 9 bases of the junction. Its CDR3 holds 15 amino acids, cysteine through phenylalanine. Only the CDR3 portion is preserved as DNA: 45 bases, with reading frame beginning at the first base. From the germline V gene (reference sequence), CDR1 is WNHNN and CDR2 is SYGVQD. The sample is drawn from a study of blood T cell repertoires in COVID-19 (dated by TCRdb to 2020 to 2022). At the level of the whole study: The collaborator samples originated in the United States, Italy and Spain and spanned the acute and convalescent phases of COVID-19. The repertoires were released in a freely available public database meant as a resource for research on the immune response to SARS-CoV-2. Subjects who had been exposed to COVID-19, were actively infected with it, or had recovered from it provided the deeply sampled blood TCRbeta repertoires that made up the dataset. Sample metadata almost always included a de-identified subject ID, COVID-19 status, age in years and sex. The material from the prospective study consisted of cDNA or gDNA derived from T cells, B-cell-depleted T cells, or PBMCs. Where HLA class I and class II types were available, the types were taken from metadata supplied by the sample provider, not from assay-based typing. The samples were drawn from two sources: the first 160 participants of the ongoing ImmuneRACE study, and approximately 1,300 subjects contributed by 6 global collaborators.

TCRbeta CDR3 regions were amplified from genomic DNA using the immunoSEQ Assay, a bias-controlled multiplex PCR. The source study handled its data this way. Nucleated cell counts per sample were estimated from amplification of reference gene primers within the assay. To quantify the absolute abundance of each unique TCRbeta CDR3 rearrangement, sequence reads were collapsed and filtered. Productive Simpson clonality was computed per sample as the square root of Simpson's diversity index over productive rearrangements. TCRdb re-hosts the immuneACCESS table, in-frame sequences only. Its copies lack some clones; in the studies checked, an unresolved V gene accounts for under half of them, and the cause for the rest is not known. V, J and clone size are those of that table, while D and trimming were read from the DNA. The sample records a few hundred thousand clones, about 81% of which are singletons. Of the sample, approximately 8.7% falls within the top ten clones.

Enrolling through a virtual design, the prospective study's participants ranged in age from roughly 18 to 90 years and lived across about two dozen United States geographic areas. In the prospective study, cohorts were assigned on the basis of participant-reported clinical history obtained from a screening survey and a study questionnaire. Recovered participants in ImmuneRACE Cohort 3 were defined by two consecutive negative NP/OP PCR tests, clearance by a healthcare professional, or resolution of symptoms. Each participant in the prospective study had whole blood, serum and a nasopharyngeal or oropharyngeal swab collected by mobile phlebotomists. Participants in the prospective study had the option to provide additional blood draws and questionnaires over a roughly 2-month period. Prospective study blood samples were shipped either frozen or at room temperature before DNA extraction. What the study reported, not specific to this receptor: The quantity of clinical and demographic metadata differed by source and by participant and was supplied without curation.

This sequence was found in a man in his forties who had recovered from COVID-19. The sample taken for sequencing was PBMCs or T cells enriched from blood (not recorded which). The receptor chain draws on TRBV10-1 and TRBJ2-7; the junction holds 7 bases that match TRBD1. The bases read TGCGCCAGCAGTGAGGGACAGGCAGGTTATAACGAGCAGTACTTC. It translates as CASSEGQAGYNEQYF.